This T cell receptor beta chain stems from a study of blood T cell repertoires in COVID-19. Study details: COVID-19 samples from acute and convalescent phases originated in the United States, Italy and Spain. Sample material is recorded as cDNA or gDNA derived from T cells, B-cell-depleted T cells, or PBMCs.

Trimming at V came to 4 bases and at J to 3 bases, leaving 5 bases not matched to a gene. The CDR3 runs 14 residues. CDR1 SGHRS and CDR2 YFSETQ come from the germline V gene. Remarks on this clone: Other DNA sequences from this sample encode an identical CDR3 as well.

In the original workflow: The assay estimated nucleated cells by amplifying reference gene primers. The data were produced by immunoSEQ multiplex PCR, yet TCRdb's version contains in-frame clones alone and is incomplete. The V and J calls and clone size come from that table; D and trimming were worked out from the DNA. The sample lists about 170,000 clones, 85% occurring once. The chain couples TRBV5-1 to TRBJ1-1, with TRBD1 matching over 8 bases. This clonotype was obtained from a human donor with acute or convalescent COVID-19. The donor label of this sample is uncertain. The sequencing input was peripheral blood. The CDR3 here is CASSSQGADTEAFF. For the CDR3, the DNA is TGCGCCAGCAGCAGTCAGGGGGCAGACACTGAAGCTTTCTTT.